This T cell receptor (beta chain) appears in the sequencing data of a study of blood T cell repertoires in COVID-19. Study background: The cDNA or gDNA used as material had been derived from T cells, B-cell-depleted T cells, or PBMCs.

Seattle patient enrollment occurred during active infection, with longitudinal follow-up thereafter. Germline CDR1 and CDR2: SEHNR and FQNEAQ (reference sequence). Trimming shortened V by 4 bases and J by 10 bases, and 11 bases separated the two germline ends. CDR3 size: 11 residues. In the authors' methods: The authors estimated nucleated cell counts from reference gene primer amplification. Sequenced by immunoSEQ multiplex PCR; TCRdb stores in-frame clones only, minus some. From that table come the V and J calls and clone size; the DNA was used to work out D and trimming. The sample has 100,000 to 150,000 clones, roughly four fifths seen once.

The origin of this receptor is an elderly man with COVID-19, enrolled during active disease. Sequences were obtained from peripheral blood. The chain recombines TRBV7-9 with TRBJ2-7; D remains unclear. The CDR3 is CASSSSVGQYF. The CDR3 nucleotides are TGTGCCAGCAGCTCCTCTGTGGGCCAGTACTTC.